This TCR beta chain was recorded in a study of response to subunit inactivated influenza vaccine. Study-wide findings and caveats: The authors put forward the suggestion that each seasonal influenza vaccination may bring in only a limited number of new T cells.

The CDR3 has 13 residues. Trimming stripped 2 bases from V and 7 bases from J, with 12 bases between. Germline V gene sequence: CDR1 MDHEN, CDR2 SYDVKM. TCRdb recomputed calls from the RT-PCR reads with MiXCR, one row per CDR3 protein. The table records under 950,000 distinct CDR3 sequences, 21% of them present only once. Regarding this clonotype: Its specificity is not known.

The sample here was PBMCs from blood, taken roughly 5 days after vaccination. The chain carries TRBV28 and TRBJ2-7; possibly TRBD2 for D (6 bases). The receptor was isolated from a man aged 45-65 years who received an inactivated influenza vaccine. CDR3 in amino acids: CASSLPSGVEQYF. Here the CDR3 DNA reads TGTGCCAGCAGTTTACCTTCGGGGGTGGAGCAGTACTTC.